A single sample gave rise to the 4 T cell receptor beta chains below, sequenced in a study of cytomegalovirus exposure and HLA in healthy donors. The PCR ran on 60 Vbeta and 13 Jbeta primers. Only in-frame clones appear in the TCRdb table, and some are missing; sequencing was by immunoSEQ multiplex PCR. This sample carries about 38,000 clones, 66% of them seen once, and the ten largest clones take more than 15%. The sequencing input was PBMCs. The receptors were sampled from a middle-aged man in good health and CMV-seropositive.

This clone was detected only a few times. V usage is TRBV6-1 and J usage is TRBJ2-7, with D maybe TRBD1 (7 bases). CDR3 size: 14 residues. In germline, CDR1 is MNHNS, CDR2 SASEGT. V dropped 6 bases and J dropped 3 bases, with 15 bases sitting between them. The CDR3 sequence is CASRTGGGHYEQYF. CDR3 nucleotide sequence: TGTGCCAGCAGGACAGGAGGGGGCCACTACGAGCAGTACTTC.

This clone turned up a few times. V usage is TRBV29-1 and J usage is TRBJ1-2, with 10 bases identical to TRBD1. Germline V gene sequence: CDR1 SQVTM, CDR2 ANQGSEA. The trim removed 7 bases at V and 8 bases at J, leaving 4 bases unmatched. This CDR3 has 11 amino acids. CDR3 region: CSGGTGDGYTF. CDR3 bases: TGCAGCGGGGGGACAGGGGACGGCTACACCTTC.

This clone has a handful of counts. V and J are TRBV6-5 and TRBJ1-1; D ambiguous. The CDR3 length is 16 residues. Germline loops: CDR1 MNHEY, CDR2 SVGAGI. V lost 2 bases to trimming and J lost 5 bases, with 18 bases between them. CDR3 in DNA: TGTGCCAGCAGTTACGAACCTATAAAGAGGGAAACTGAAGCTTTCTTT. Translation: CASSYEPIKRETEAFF.

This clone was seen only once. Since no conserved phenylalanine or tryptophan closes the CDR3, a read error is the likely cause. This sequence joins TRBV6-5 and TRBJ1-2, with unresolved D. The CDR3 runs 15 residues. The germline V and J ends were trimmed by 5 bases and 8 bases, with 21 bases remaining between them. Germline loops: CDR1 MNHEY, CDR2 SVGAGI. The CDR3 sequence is CASSTETTGVGGYTL. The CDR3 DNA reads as TGTGCCAGCAGTACTGAAACGACCGGTGTGGGAGGCTACACCCTC.